These 5 T cell receptor beta chains share one sample of origin, sequenced in a study of cytomegalovirus exposure and HLA in healthy donors. PCR involved 60 Vbeta and 13 Jbeta primers. Some clones are missing from TCRdb's copy, which holds only in-frame ones; the method was immunoSEQ multiplex PCR. The repertoire holds around 100,000 clones, with roughly 71% as singletons. The sequencing input was PBMCs. These receptors originate from a man aged 35 to 55 in good health and CMV-seropositive.

The chain joins TRBV7-2 to TRBJ1-2; D call uncertain. Germline values: CDR1 SGHTA, CDR2 FQGNSA. This CDR3 has 15 residues. V was shortened by 5 bases and J by 0 bases, with 13 bases between the two germline ends. The CDR3 DNA is TGTGCCAGCAGCCCCCGAGCGGAGTCTAACTATGGCTACACCTTC. It is translated as CASSPRAESNYGYTF.

The chain couples TRBV6-5 to TRBJ2-3, with 11 bases fitting TRBD2. The CDR3 runs to 15 residues. Germline V gene lookup returns CDR1 MNHEY and CDR2 SVGAGI. Losses at the gene ends were 6 bases for V and 10 bases for J; bases not matched to a gene: 12. This CDR3 reads CASRLGELAGDPQYF. Written as DNA, the CDR3 is TGTGCCAGCAGGTTGGGTGAACTAGCGGGAGACCCGCAGTATTTT.

The chain links TRBV29-1 to TRBJ2-2, with D tentatively TRBD2 (5 bases). Trimming removed 4 bases from V and 6 bases from J, with 12 bases in between. The CDR3 is 13 residues long. Germline lookup yields CDR1 SQVTM and CDR2 ANQGSEA. CDR3 sequence (DNA): TGCAGCGTTGTCTCGGGAAGGTCCGGGGAGCTGTTTTTT. It is translated as CSVVSGRSGELFF.

This clone was seen only a few times. The V gene is TRBV27, the J gene TRBJ2-2, with TRBD2 as a possible D gene (5 bases). The CDR3 has 16 amino acids. The V end was cut by 2 bases, the J end by 1 base, with 11 bases between. CDR1 is MNHEY, CDR2 SMNVEV, per germline (reference sequence). The CDR3 region is CASSLSSGLNTGELFF. CDR3 nucleotide sequence: TGTGCCAGCAGTTTAAGTTCCGGACTGAACACCGGGGAGCTGTTTTTT.

This chain links TRBV6-1 with TRBJ2-7; the match to TRBD1 covers 7 bases. Germline lookup yields CDR1 MNHNS and CDR2 SASEGT. The CDR3 covers 15 residues. Germline trimming cut 3 bases from V and 2 bases from J; bases unmatched to any gene: 7. The CDR3 DNA follows: TGTGCCAGCAGTGATTGGGCAGGGGGAACCTACGAGCAGTACGTC. Protein product: CASSDWAGGTYEQYV.